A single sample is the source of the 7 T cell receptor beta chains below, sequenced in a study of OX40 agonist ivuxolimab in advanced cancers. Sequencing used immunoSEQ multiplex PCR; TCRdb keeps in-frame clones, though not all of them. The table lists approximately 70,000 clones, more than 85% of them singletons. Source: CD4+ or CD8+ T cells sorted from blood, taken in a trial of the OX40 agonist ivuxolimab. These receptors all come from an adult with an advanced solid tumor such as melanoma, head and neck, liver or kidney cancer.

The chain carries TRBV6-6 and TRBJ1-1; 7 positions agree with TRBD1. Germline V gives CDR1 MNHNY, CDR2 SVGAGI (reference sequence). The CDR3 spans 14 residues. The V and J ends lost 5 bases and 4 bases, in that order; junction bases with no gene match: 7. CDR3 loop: CASSHQDRPTEAFF. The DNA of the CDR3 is TGTGCCAGCAGTCACCAGGACAGGCCCACTGAAGCTTTCTTT.

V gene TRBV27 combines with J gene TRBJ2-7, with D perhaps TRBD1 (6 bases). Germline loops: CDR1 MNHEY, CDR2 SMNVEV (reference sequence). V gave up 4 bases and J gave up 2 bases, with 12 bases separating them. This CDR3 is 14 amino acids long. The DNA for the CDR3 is TGTGCCAGCAGTTCCCCGGACAGAACCTACGAGCAGTACTTC. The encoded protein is CASSSPDRTYEQYF.

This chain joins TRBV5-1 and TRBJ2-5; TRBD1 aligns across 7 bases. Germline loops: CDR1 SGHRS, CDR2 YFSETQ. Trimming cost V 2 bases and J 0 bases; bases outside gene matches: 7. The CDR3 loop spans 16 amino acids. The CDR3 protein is CASSFGQGTDQETQYF. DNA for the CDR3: TGCGCCAGCAGCTTTGGCCAGGGGACAGACCAAGAGACCCAGTACTTC.

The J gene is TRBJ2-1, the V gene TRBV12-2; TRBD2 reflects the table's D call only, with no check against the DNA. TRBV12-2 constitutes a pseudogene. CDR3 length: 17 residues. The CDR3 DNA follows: TGTGCAAGTCGCCAACGGACTAGCGGGACAATCGTTGGTGAGCAGTTCTTC. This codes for CASRQRTSGTIVGEQFF.

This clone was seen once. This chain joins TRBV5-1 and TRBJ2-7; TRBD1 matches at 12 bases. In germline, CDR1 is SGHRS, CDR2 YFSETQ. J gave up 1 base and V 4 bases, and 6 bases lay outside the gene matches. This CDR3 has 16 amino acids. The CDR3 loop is CASSRGTGGASYEQYF. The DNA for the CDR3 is TGCGCCAGCAGCAGAGGGACAGGGGGCGCTTCCTACGAGCAGTACTTC.

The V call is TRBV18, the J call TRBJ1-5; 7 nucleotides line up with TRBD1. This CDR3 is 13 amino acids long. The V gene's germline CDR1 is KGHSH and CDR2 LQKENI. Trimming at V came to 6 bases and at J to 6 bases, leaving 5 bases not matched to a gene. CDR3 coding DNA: TGTGCCAGCTCTGCCGACAGGGCTCAGCCCCAGCATTTT. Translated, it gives CASSADRAQPQHF.

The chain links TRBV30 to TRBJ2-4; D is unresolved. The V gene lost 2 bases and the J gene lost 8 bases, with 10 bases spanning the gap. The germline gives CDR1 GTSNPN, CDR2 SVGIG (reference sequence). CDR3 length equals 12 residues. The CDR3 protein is CAWSSNRDIQYF. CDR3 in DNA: TGTGCCTGGAGTAGCAATAGGGACATTCAGTACTTC.